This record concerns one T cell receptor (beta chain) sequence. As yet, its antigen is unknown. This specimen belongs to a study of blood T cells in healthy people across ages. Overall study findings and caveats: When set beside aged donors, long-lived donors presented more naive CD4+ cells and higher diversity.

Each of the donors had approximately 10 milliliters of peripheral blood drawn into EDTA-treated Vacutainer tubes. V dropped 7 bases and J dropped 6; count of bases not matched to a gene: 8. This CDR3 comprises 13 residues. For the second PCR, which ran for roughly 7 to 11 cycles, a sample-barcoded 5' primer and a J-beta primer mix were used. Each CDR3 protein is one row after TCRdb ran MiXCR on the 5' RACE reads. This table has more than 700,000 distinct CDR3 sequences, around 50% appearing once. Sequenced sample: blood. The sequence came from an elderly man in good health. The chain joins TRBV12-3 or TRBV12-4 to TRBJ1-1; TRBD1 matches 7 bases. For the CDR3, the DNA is TGTGCCAGCACACGACAGGGAAAGTCTGAAGCTTTCTTT. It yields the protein CASTRQGKSEAFF.